This is a list of T cell receptor beta chains from one sample in a study of preoperative IRX-2 immunotherapy in early breast cancer. The method was immunoSEQ multiplex PCR; TCRdb's version includes in-frame clones alone and lacks a portion of them. The table shows around 88,000 clones, with 80% to 90% occurring only once. The specimen was tumor tissue, collected after IRX-2 immunotherapy. Every receptor here comes from a human donor with breast cancer. Each CDR3 is given with its conserved first and last residue. The order of the fields is V gene, J gene, D gene, clone size, CDR3 protein, CDR3 DNA. The D gene is left open where the match is weak. Clone size appears in some rows only: once, few, many, or a class for an expanded clone.

V: TRBV18
J: TRBJ2-7
D: -
size: -
CDR3: CASSPNRDKSYEQYF
DNA: TGTGCCAGCTCACCAAACCGGGACAAGAGCTACGAGCAGTACTTC

V: TRBV11-3
J: TRBJ1-3
D: -
size: -
CDR3: CASSRGPGGGNTIYF
DNA: TGTGCCAGCAGCCGGGGACCGGGAGGTGGAAACACCATATATTTT

V: TRBV11-3
J: TRBJ2-3
D: -
size: -
CDR3: CASSGGQRVSTDTQYF
DNA: TGTGCCAGCAGCGGCGGCCAGAGAGTTAGCACAGATACGCAGTATTTT

V: TRBV5-1
J: TRBJ1-1
D: -
size: -
CDR3: CASSLTGQNTEAFF
DNA: TGCGCCAGCAGCTTGACAGGACAGAACACTGAAGCTTTCTTT

V: TRBV6-8
J: TRBJ1-5
D: -
size: few
CDR3: CASSQTGQFQPQHF
DNA: TGTGCCAGCAGTCAAACGGGACAATTTCAGCCCCAGCATTTT

V: TRBV5-1
J: TRBJ1-4
D: -
size: -
CDR3: CASSFQTPNEKLFF
DNA: TGCGCCAGCAGCTTTCAGACCCCGAATGAAAAACTGTTTTTT

V: TRBV28
J: TRBJ2-1
D: -
size: few
CDR3: CASRPLNNEQFF
DNA: TGTGCCAGCAGACCACTTAACAATGAGCAGTTCTTC

V: TRBV6-8
J: TRBJ1-2
D: -
size: -
CDR3: CASSGPRAVANYGYTF
DNA: TGTGCCAGCAGTGGACCACGCGCAGTGGCTAACTATGGCTACACCTTC

V: TRBV11-3
J: TRBJ1-1
D: -
size: few
CDR3: CASSLREPATEAFF
DNA: TGTGCCAGCAGCTTAAGGGAGCCGGCCACTGAAGCTTTCTTT

V: TRBV28
J: TRBJ1-5
D: -
size: -
CDR3: CASSLRRVSGQPQHF
DNA: TGTGCCAGCAGTTTACGACGGGTCTCCGGTCAGCCCCAGCATTTT

V: TRBV28
J: TRBJ1-2
D: -
size: -
CDR3: CASTPPGTIRGYTF
DNA: TGTGCCAGCACCCCACCGGGGACTATTAGAGGCTACACCTTC

V: TRBV5-1
J: TRBJ1-1
D: -
size: -
CDR3: CASSLALTGNTEAFF
DNA: TGCGCCAGCAGCTTGGCCCTAACGGGGAACACTGAAGCTTTCTTT

V: TRBV25-1
J: TRBJ2-3
D: -
size: -
CDR3: CASSGSLNSLDSTDTQYF
DNA: TGTGCCAGCAGTGGGAGCTTGAATAGCCTGGATAGCACAGATACGCAGTATTTT

V: TRBV19
J: TRBJ1-5
D: -
size: -
CDR3: CASRSRAGTGNQPQHF
DNA: TGTGCCAGTAGATCCAGGGCCGGGACGGGCAATCAGCCCCAGCATTTT

V: TRBV7-1
J: TRBJ1-1
D: -
size: -
CDR3: CASSLRVRTEAFF
DNA: TGTGCCAGCAGCTTACGGGTTCGGACTGAAGCTTTCTTT

V: TRBV23-1
J: TRBJ1-2
D: -
size: -
CDR3: CASSWQGDDGYTF
DNA: TGCGCCAGCAGTTGGCAGGGAGACGATGGCTACACCTTC

V: TRBV28
J: TRBJ2-2
D: -
size: -
CDR3: CASSLSGRIRAGELFF
DNA: TGTGCCAGCAGTTTATCAGGGCGGATCAGGGCCGGGGAGCTGTTTTTT

V: TRBV29-1
J: TRBJ2-7
D: -
size: -
CDR3: CSVETGASYEQYF
DNA: TGCAGCGTTGAGACAGGTGCCTCCTACGAGCAGTACTTC

V: TRBV15
J: TRBJ1-5
D: -
size: few
CDR3: CATSRDGNDNQPQHF
DNA: TGTGCCACCAGCAGAGATGGGAATGACAATCAGCCCCAGCATTTT

V: TRBV10-2
J: TRBJ2-1
D: TRBD2
size: -
CDR3: CASIVQLAGPNNEQFF
DNA: TGCGCCAGCATAGTTCAACTAGCGGGGCCTAACAATGAGCAGTTCTTC

V: TRBV30
J: TRBJ1-5
D: -
size: -
CDR3: CAWSGQGAQRPQHF
DNA: TGTGCCTGGAGTGGCCAGGGCGCCCAACGGCCCCAGCATTTT

V: TRBV29-1
J: TRBJ2-5
D: -
size: -
CDR3: CSVEARTEETQYF
DNA: TGCAGCGTTGAAGCCCGGACAGAAGAGACCCAGTACTTC

V: TRBV22-1
J: TRBJ1-1
D: -
size: once
CDR3: CASSPGTGGWRTEAFF
DNA: TGTGCCAGCAGCCCTGGGACAGGGGGTTGGAGGACTGAAGCTTTCTTT

V: TRBV6-8
J: TRBJ1-5
D: -
size: -
CDR3: CASSYPGDHQPQHF
DNA: TGTGCCAGCAGTTACCCTGGAGACCATCAGCCCCAGCATTTT

V: TRBV18
J: TRBJ2-7
D: TRBD1
size: -
CDR3: CASSLRQGNTYEQYF
DNA: TGTGCCAGCTCACTACGACAGGGTAACACCTACGAGCAGTACTTC

V: TRBV19
J: TRBJ2-3
D: TRBD2
size: -
CDR3: CASTQSGSGTDTQYF
DNA: TGTGCCAGCACACAGAGCGGGAGCGGAACAGATACGCAGTATTTT

V: TRBV28
J: TRBJ1-5
D: -
size: -
CDR3: CASSPPPGRNQPQHF
DNA: TGTGCCAGCAGCCCTCCCCCGGGGAGAAATCAGCCCCAGCATTTT

V: TRBV12-2
J: TRBJ2-2
D: -
size: -
CDR3: CAIPKQGVPTGTGELFF
DNA: TGTGCCATCCCGAAACAGGGGGTTCCCACAGGCACCGGGGAGCTGTTTTTT

V: TRBV5-1
J: TRBJ2-1
D: -
size: -
CDR3: CASSLADRNNEQFF
DNA: TGCGCCAGCAGCTTGGCCGATAGAAACAATGAGCAGTTCTTC

V: TRBV11-1
J: TRBJ1-1
D: -
size: -
CDR3: CASSFSLQTMNTEAFF
DNA: TGTGCCAGCAGCTTCTCCCTTCAGACAATGAACACTGAAGCTTTCTTT

V: TRBV6-8
J: TRBJ2-3
D: TRBD1
size: -
CDR3: CAIKVTGGNTDTQYF
DNA: TGTGCCATCAAGGTGACAGGGGGAAACACAGATACGCAGTATTTT

V: TRBV10-3
J: TRBJ2-5
D: -
size: -
CDR3: CAISELGEQETQYF
DNA: TGTGCCATCAGTGAGTTGGGGGAACAAGAGACCCAGTACTTC

V: TRBV18
J: TRBJ2-7
D: -
size: -
CDR3: CASSPPGSREQYF
DNA: TGTGCCAGCTCACCACCGGGCAGTAGAGAGCAGTACTTC

V: TRBV22-1
J: TRBJ2-2
D: -
size: -
CDR3: CASSLGRATSNTGELFF
DNA: TGTGCCAGCAGTTTAGGTCGCGCCACCTCGAACACCGGGGAGCTGTTTTTT

V: TRBV7-6
J: TRBJ1-4
D: -
size: few
CDR3: CASSLDGKRGEKLFF
DNA: TGTGCCAGCAGCTTAGATGGGAAAAGGGGTGAAAAACTGTTTTTT

V: TRBV30
J: TRBJ1-4
D: TRBD1
size: -
CDR3: CAWRGDRGEKLFF
DNA: TGTGCCTGGAGGGGGGACAGGGGTGAAAAACTGTTTTTT

V: TRBV28
J: TRBJ2-7
D: -
size: -
CDR3: CASQGSSYEQYF
DNA: TGTGCCAGCCAGGGCAGCTCCTACGAGCAGTACTTC

V: TRBV23-1
J: TRBJ2-5
D: -
size: -
CDR3: CASSQSRGKGETQYF
DNA: TGCGCCAGCAGTCAAAGCAGGGGAAAAGGAGAGACCCAGTACTTC

V: TRBV5-1
J: TRBJ1-3
D: TRBD1
size: -
CDR3: CASSWGQSSGNTIYF
DNA: TGCGCCAGCAGCTGGGGACAGTCCTCTGGAAACACCATATATTTT

V: TRBV5-1
J: TRBJ2-3
D: -
size: -
CDR3: CASSLVRATDTQYF
DNA: TGCGCCAGCAGCTTGGTGCGGGCCACAGATACGCAGTATTTT

V: TRBV29-1
J: TRBJ2-7
D: -
size: -
CDR3: CSVENRGSEQYF
DNA: TGCAGCGTTGAGAATCGGGGGAGCGAGCAGTACTTC

V: TRBV6-8
J: TRBJ2-2
D: -
size: -
CDR3: CASSDIFNTGELFF
DNA: TGTGCCAGCAGTGATATTTTTAACACCGGGGAGCTGTTTTTT

V: TRBV28
J: TRBJ2-1
D: TRBD1
size: -
CDR3: CASSLRQGAYNEQFF
DNA: TGTGCCAGCAGCTTGCGACAGGGTGCCTACAATGAGCAGTTCTTC

V: TRBV6-8
J: TRBJ1-2
D: -
size: few
CDR3: CASSESRGGGYTF
DNA: TGTGCCAGCAGTGAGAGTCGCGGGGGTGGCTACACCTTC

V: TRBV28
J: TRBJ2-3
D: -
size: -
CDR3: CASRKGALSTQYF
DNA: TGTGCCAGCAGGAAGGGTGCGCTCAGTACGCAGTATTTT